The T cell receptor beta chain described here comes from a study of blood T cell repertoires in COVID-19. This clone is a singleton in its sample. CDR1 and CDR2 (germline): LNHDA, SQIVND (reference sequence). This CDR3 region has 17 residues. J was trimmed by 6 bases and V by 7 bases; bases with no gene match: 15. Original analysis: The authors estimated nucleated cell counts from reference gene primer amplification. Clones were sequenced by immunoSEQ multiplex PCR, and TCRdb holds only the in-frame ones, with some missing. For V, J and clone size, that table is used; D and trimming come from the DNA. The sample consists of some 240,000 clones, 75% to 90% of them appearing once.

Sequencing was done on a sample of peripheral blood. The J gene is TRBJ2-2, the V gene TRBV19; 9 positions match TRBD1. This clonotype was sampled from a woman aged 55-69 years with active or convalescent COVID-19. The CDR3: CASTPDRGEQIPGELFF. The CDR3 DNA is TGTGCCAGTACTCCGGACAGGGGAGAACAAATCCCCGGGGAGCTGTTTTTT.